A single sample gave rise to the 19 T cell receptor beta chains below, sequenced in a study of T cell responses to AZD1222 COVID-19 vaccine. Profiling relied on immunoSEQ multiplex PCR, and the TCRdb table lists in-frame clones only, not all of them. The sample yields 95,000 to 150,000 clones, roughly 90% seen once. This specimen consisted of peripheral blood, obtained on day 0 of MenACWY control vaccination. Receptor source: an adult in good health.

This clone was seen a handful of times. The chain links TRBV30 to TRBJ2-6; no reliable D call. Deletions cut 0 bases from V and 0 bases from J, with 3 bases between. The length of the CDR3 is 14 residues. Germline loops: CDR1 GTSNPN, CDR2 SVGIG (reference sequence). CDR3 DNA: TGTGCCTGGAGTGTAACCTCTGGGGCCAACGTCCTGACTTTC. Translated, it gives CAWSVTSGANVLTF.

The V call is TRBV11-3, the J call TRBJ2-7, with D unclear. The CDR3 runs 11 residues. Germline CDR1 SGHNT, CDR2 YENEEA. With 4 bases removed from V and 0 bases from J, the gap between germline ends came to 1 base. The CDR3 coding sequence is TGTGCCAGCAGCTCCTCCTACGAGCAGTACTTC. Its translation: CASSSSYEQYF.

This chain links TRBV30 with TRBJ2-1; the D gene could be TRBD1 or TRBD2 (5 bases each). Between the trimmed V and J ends, which lost 5 bases and 9 bases, there was a span of 17 bases. Germline CDR1 reads GTSNPN; CDR2 reads SVGIG (reference sequence). CDR3 length: 13 residues. CDR3 protein: CAWAPKRDGEQFF. CDR3 DNA sequence: TGTGCCTGGGCTCCGAAACGGGACGGTGAGCAGTTCTTC.

V is TRBV3-1 (or the pseudogene TRBV3-2) and J is TRBJ2-4; D call uncertain. The CDR3 spans 14 residues. Trimming cost V 0 bases and J 7 bases, with 10 bases left between them. Per the germline V gene, CDR1 is LGHDT and CDR2 is YNNKEL (reference sequence). CDR3 coding DNA: TGTGCCAGCAGCCAAGAAGGAAAAGGGAACATTCAGTACTTC. Its protein is CASSQEGKGNIQYF.

This clone was recorded only once. For the CDR3, the DNA is TGTGCCAGTAGACAACAGGGGGTGGGTGAAAAACTGTTTTTT. Its translation: CASRQQGVGEKLFF. The chain carries TRBV19 and TRBJ1-4; 8 bases align to TRBD1. In germline, CDR1 is LNHDA, CDR2 SQIVND (reference sequence). The CDR3 sequence is 14 residues long. The ends lost 6 bases at V and 7 bases at J; junction bases unmatched: 7.

This clone was seen just once. This same CDR3 is encoded by further DNA sequences in the sample. The genes are TRBV18 and TRBJ2-3; D is ambiguous. The CDR3 sequence is 13 residues long. The ends were cut back, 0 bases at V and 3 bases at J, with 4 bases in the middle. Germline V gene lookup returns CDR1 KGHSH and CDR2 LQKENI. The CDR3 spells CASSPPSTDTQYF. CDR3 DNA sequence: TGTGCCAGCTCACCACCGTCGACAGATACGCAGTATTTT.

The chain recombines TRBV19 with TRBJ2-1; 9 nucleotides line up with TRBD2. There are 16 residues in the CDR3. Germline-derived CDR1 and CDR2 are LNHDA and SQIVND (reference sequence). V shed 5 bases and J 8 bases; nucleotides not matched to a gene: 13. The CDR3 bases are TGTGCCAGTAGTTCAGGGACTAGCAGGTATGGGGATGAGCAGTTCTTC. This gives the protein CASSSGTSRYGDEQFF.

V gene TRBV6-1 combines with J gene TRBJ1-2; tentatively, D is TRBD1 (5 bases). There are 13 residues in the CDR3. Trimming cost V 1 base and J 7 bases, with 10 bases left between them. Per germline, CDR1 MNHNS and CDR2 SASEGT. The CDR3 nucleotides are TGTGCCAGCAGTGAAGGCAGGGTTTCTGGCTACACCTTC. It is translated as CASSEGRVSGYTF.

V gene TRBV7-8 combines with J gene TRBJ2-3, with 7 positions matching TRBD1. Germline trimming cut 1 base from V and 1 base from J; bases unmatched to any gene: 2. The germline V gene encodes CDR1 SGHVS and CDR2 FQNEAQ. This CDR3 contains 15 residues. The CDR3 protein is CASSLDRGRTDTQYF. The CDR3 DNA reads as TGTGCCAGCAGCTTAGACAGGGGCCGCACAGATACGCAGTATTTT.

This clone was observed a single time. The genes are TRBV4-2 and TRBJ2-1; 9 bases line up with TRBD1. Germline CDR1 reads LGHNA; CDR2 reads YNFKEQ. V lost 0 bases, J lost 1 base, and 4 bases stayed unmatched. This CDR3 spans 17 amino acids. CDR3 nucleotide sequence: TGTGCCAGCAGCCAAGATGGGGACAGGGTATCCTACAATGAGCAGTTCTTC. This sequence encodes CASSQDGDRVSYNEQFF.

The table lists this clone with a few counts. The gene calls are TRBV9 and TRBJ2-2; TRBD1 aligns across 11 bases. The V gene's germline CDR1 is SGDLS and CDR2 YYNGEE. There are 15 residues in the CDR3. The V segment lost 2 bases and the J segment 6 bases; nucleotides outside the gene matches: 3. CDR3 nucleotide sequence: TGTGCCAGCAGCGTGGACAGGGGGCTTTCCGGGGAGCTGTTTTTT. Protein product: CASSVDRGLSGELFF.

V usage is TRBV5-4 and J usage is TRBJ2-1; D uncertain. The ends were cut back, 2 bases at V and 7 bases at J, with 7 bases in the middle. In germline, CDR1 is SGHNT, CDR2 YYREEE (reference sequence). This CDR3 comprises 12 residues. CDR3 protein: CASSFGWNEQFF. CDR3 in DNA: TGTGCCAGCAGCTTTGGGTGGAATGAGCAGTTCTTC.

This clone was observed a single time. The chain has TRBV7-9 and TRBJ1-2; D remains unclear. Germline V gene sequence: CDR1 SEHNR, CDR2 FQNEAQ (reference sequence). The length of the CDR3 is 11 residues. V dropped 10 bases and J dropped 4 bases, with 10 bases sitting between them. CDR3 sequence reads: CAIRFGYGYTF. The DNA for the CDR3 is TGTGCCATCCGTTTCGGCTATGGCTACACCTTC.

The chain carries TRBV3-1 (or the pseudogene TRBV3-2) and TRBJ1-2; possibly TRBD1 for D (6 bases). V shed 4 bases and J shed 3 bases, with 15 bases lying between them. In germline, CDR1 is LGHDT, CDR2 YNNKEL (reference sequence). This CDR3 has 15 amino acids. The CDR3 DNA is TGTGCCAGCAGCCCCCAAGGGGGGATGGACTATGGCTACACCTTC. As protein: CASSPQGGMDYGYTF.

The chain combines TRBV4-3 with TRBJ1-6; 7 bases align to TRBD1. With 1 base clipped from V and 7 bases from J, the junction kept 4 bases outside the gene matches. The CDR3 has 15 amino acids. Germline CDR1 reads LGHNA; CDR2 reads YSLEER. The CDR3 bases are TGCGCCAGCAGCCAAGGGACAGGTTTCAATTCACCCCTCCACTTT. Protein sequence: CASSQGTGFNSPLHF.

V and J are TRBV27 and TRBJ1-2; D unclear. This CDR3 spans 13 amino acids. Trimming shortened V by 6 bases and J by 4 bases, and 12 bases separated the two germline ends. Germline V gives CDR1 MNHEY, CDR2 SMNVEV (reference sequence). The CDR3 region has the DNA TGTGCCAGCAGCCCTACGTTTGTCTATGGCTACACCTTC. Translation gives CASSPTFVYGYTF.

The rearrangement uses TRBV4-1 and TRBJ2-1; 7 bases line up with TRBD2. CDR1 and CDR2 from the germline V gene are MGHRA and YSYEKL. The CDR3 is 16 residues long. Trimming removed 4 bases from V and 4 bases from J; junction bases left unmatched: 10. The CDR3 loop is CASSLGSSGPYNEQFF. The CDR3, as DNA: TGCGCCAGCAGCCTAGGAAGTAGCGGGCCATACAATGAGCAGTTCTTC.

This rearrangement joins TRBV6-4 to TRBJ2-1; a possible D gene is TRBD1 (5 bases). Trimming shortened V by 1 base and J by 9 bases, and 7 bases separated the two germline ends. This CDR3 comprises 12 residues. Germline V CDR1 and CDR2: MRHNA, SNTAGT. The DNA of the CDR3 is TGTGCCAGCAGTGACTTTCAGGGTGAGCAGTTCTTC. It yields the protein CASSDFQGEQFF.

V and J are TRBV6-4 and TRBJ2-1; TRBD2 matches at 10 bases. With V trimmed by 2 bases and J by 8 bases, 6 bases remained unmatched. Germline values: CDR1 MRHNA, CDR2 SNTAGT. The CDR3 sequence is 15 residues long. The CDR3 sequence: CASSDGLAGDDEQFF. The CDR3 DNA sequence: TGTGCCAGCAGTGACGGGCTAGCGGGGGATGATGAGCAGTTCTTC.